The next 19 T cell receptor beta chains were all read from a single sample in a study of shared clonotypes between healthy human individuals. The assay was immunoSEQ multiplex PCR, and TCRdb's table has in-frame clones only and misses some. This sample yields approximately 470,000 clones, of which almost 80% are seen a single time; 12% belongs to the top ten. Sequenced sample: PBMCs. The receptors derive from a woman in her 40s in good health. Some clones in this sample may be carry-over from other donors' samples.

V is TRBV30 and J is TRBJ2-3; 7 bases align to TRBD2. The CDR3 is 15 amino acids. Trimming cost V 5 bases and J 5 bases; bases outside gene matches: 13. Germline loops: CDR1 GTSNPN, CDR2 SVGIG (reference sequence). The CDR3 is CAWGPSGGGRDTQYF. The CDR3 bases are TGTGCCTGGGGGCCCTCGGGGGGTGGAAGAGATACGCAGTATTTT.

The rearrangement uses TRBV5-6 and TRBJ2-2; D is undetermined. The germline V gene has CDR1 SGHDT and CDR2 YYEEEE. The CDR3 is 14 amino acids. V lost 1 base, J lost 4 bases, and 8 bases lay in between. The CDR3 is CASSLPASTGELFF. CDR3 DNA: TGTGCCAGCAGCTTGCCAGCGTCCACCGGGGAGCTGTTTTTT.

The CDR3 region is CASSMDRGHADTQYF. The CDR3 nucleotides read TGTGCCAGCTCGATGGACAGGGGGCACGCAGATACGCAGTATTTT. The chain employs TRBV18 and TRBJ2-3, with 11 bases matching TRBD1. This CDR3 comprises 15 residues. The J segment lost 4 bases and the V segment lost 6 bases, leaving 6 bases of the junction unmatched. CDR1 is KGHSH and CDR2 is LQKENI in the germline V gene. Full variable domain (missing parts from reference TRBV18 and TRBJ2-3): NAGVMQNPRHLVRRRGQEARLRCSPMKGHSHVYWYRQLPEEGLKFMVYLQKENIIDESGMPKERFSAEFPKEGPSILRIQQVVRGDSAAYFCASSMDRGHADTQYFGPGTRLTVL.

This clone came up a few times. The chain joins TRBV11-2 to TRBJ2-5, with D hard to call. The CDR3 contains 13 residues. Germline V gene lookup returns CDR1 SGHAT and CDR2 FQNNGV. Trimming cost V 5 bases and J 0 bases, with 7 bases left between them. The CDR3 nucleotides read TGTGCCAGCAGCCCCAGGTACCAAGAGACCCAGTACTTC. This encodes CASSPRYQETQYF. The full variable domain, rest sourced from reference TRBV11-2 and TRBJ2-5, is EAGVAQSPRYKIIEKRQSVAFWCNPISGHATLYWYQQILGQGPKLLIQFQNNGVVDDSQLPKDRFSAERLKGVDSTLKIQPAKLEDSAVYLCASSPRYQETQYFGPGTRLLVL.

The chain has TRBV10-2 and TRBJ2-1; 10 bases match TRBD2. In germline, CDR1 is WSHSY, CDR2 SAAADI. V was pared by 7 bases and J by 6 bases, with 6 bases of the junction left unmatched. The CDR3 runs to 14 residues. In DNA form, the CDR3 reads TGCGCCAGCAAGGTAGCGGGAGGAGGCAATGAGCAGTTCTTC. Translating gives CASKVAGGGNEQFF.

This chain uses TRBV7-8 with TRBJ2-7; D gene uncertain. Trimming stripped 3 bases from V and 4 bases from J, with 10 bases between. Germline loops: CDR1 SGHVS, CDR2 FQNEAQ. This CDR3 has 13 amino acids. This chain's CDR3 is CASSFGPRYEQYF. The CDR3 DNA reads TGTGCCAGCAGCTTCGGACCCAGATACGAGCAGTACTTC.

In this sample, this clone turned up once. V and J are TRBV6-1 and TRBJ2-3, with TRBD2 as a possible D gene (6 bases). V gave up 2 bases and J gave up 4 bases, with 13 bases separating them. CDR3 length: 15 amino acids. Per germline, CDR1 MNHNS and CDR2 SASEGT. Written as DNA, the CDR3 is TGTGCCAGCAGTGAAACACTAGCTGTCCCAGATACGCAGTATTTT. This encodes CASSETLAVPDTQYF.

This chain joins TRBV5-1 and TRBJ2-1, with unresolved D. Looked up from germline, CDR1 is SGHRS and CDR2 is YFSETQ. The CDR3 has 13 residues. The V end was cut by 3 bases, the J end by 6 bases, with 10 bases between. The CDR3: CASSWEGVNEQFF. The CDR3 DNA sequence: TGCGCCAGCAGCTGGGAAGGAGTCAATGAGCAGTTCTTC.

This CDR3 reads CASSETLKDRARPYEQYF. The DNA for the CDR3 is TGCGCCAGCAGTGAGACGTTGAAGGACAGGGCTCGTCCCTACGAGCAGTACTTC. The rearrangement uses TRBV10-1 and TRBJ2-7, with TRBD1 matching over 8 bases. The V segment lost 2 bases and the J segment 2 bases; nucleotides outside the gene matches: 14. The CDR3 loop spans 18 amino acids. Germline V gene lookup returns CDR1 WNHNN and CDR2 SYGVQD (reference sequence).

This clone was seen many times. The chain is built from TRBV2 and TRBJ2-5; D not certain. The J call is uncertain, as TRBJ2-7 better fits the DNA end. This CDR3 contains 11 residues. Germline CDR1 is SNHLY and CDR2 is FYNNEI. The CDR3 DNA sequence: TGTGCCAGCAGTGAAGTGACCGAGCAGTACTTC. Its protein is CASSEVTEQYF.

This clone was counted between two and nine times. The genes are TRBV2 and TRBJ1-1; unclear D gene. Germline CDR1 and CDR2: SNHLY and FYNNEI. The length of the CDR3 is 13 residues. Trimming left V 6 bases short and J 0 bases short, with 8 bases between. The CDR3 DNA reads as TGTGCCAGCAGATGGACTTTGAACACTGAAGCTTTCTTT. Its protein is CASRWTLNTEAFF.

This chain connects TRBV5-4 to TRBJ2-7; 9 bases match TRBD1. Germline assignment: CDR1 SGHNT and CDR2 YYREEE (reference sequence). V lost 2 bases to trimming and J lost 7 bases; unmatched junction nucleotides: 13. This CDR3 region has 16 residues. The CDR3 sequence: CASSFGQGPSDGEQYF. CDR3 DNA sequence: TGTGCCAGCAGCTTTGGACAGGGGCCCTCGGATGGGGAGCAGTACTTC.

The chain employs TRBV10-1 and TRBJ2-7; 8 positions match TRBD1. The CDR3 loop spans 14 amino acids. The ends lost 6 bases at V and 3 bases at J; junction bases unmatched: 7. Germline V gene data show CDR1 as WNHNN and CDR2 as SYGVQD (reference sequence). As DNA, the CDR3 is TGCGCCAGCAGCCCCGGGGGACAGGTCTACGAGCAGTACTTC. Residues: CASSPGGQVYEQYF.

V gene TRBV5-1 combines with J gene TRBJ2-1; D not resolved. With 0 bases removed from V and 8 bases from J, the gap between germline ends came to 15 bases. CDR1 and CDR2 from the germline V gene are SGHRS and YFSETQ. The CDR3 spans 15 residues. CDR3 DNA sequence: TGCGCCAGCAGCTTGGGACCCCCCAGAAAGGATGAGCAGTTCTTC. Translation gives CASSLGPPRKDEQFF.

V is TRBV5-1 and J is TRBJ1-4, with TRBD1 matching over 9 bases. The ends lost 6 bases at V and 5 bases at J; junction bases unmatched: 2. The CDR3 spans 13 residues. In germline, CDR1 is SGHRS, CDR2 YFSETQ. CDR3 DNA: TGCGCCAGCACCGGGACAGGGAATGAAAAACTGTTTTTT. Translated: CASTGTGNEKLFF.

The CDR3 DNA is TGTGCCAGTAGTATTACAGGGGCGGCGGACACTGAAGCTTTCTTT. Encoded protein: CASSITGAADTEAFF. The V and J genes are TRBV19 and TRBJ1-1; 7 bases map to TRBD1. With V trimmed by 3 bases and J by 3 bases, 7 bases remained unmatched. Germline lookup yields CDR1 LNHDA and CDR2 SQIVND (reference sequence). This CDR3 comprises 15 residues.

CDR3 in amino acids: CATSRDRRGRRSGANVLTF. In nucleotides, the CDR3 is TGTGCCACCAGCAGAGATCGGAGGGGCCGCCGCTCTGGGGCCAACGTCCTGACTTTC. The chain links TRBV15 to TRBJ2-6; D is possibly TRBD2 (6 bases). V dropped 0 bases and J dropped 0 bases, with 15 bases sitting between them. Germline V CDR1 and CDR2: LNHNV, YYDKDF (reference sequence). There are 19 residues in the CDR3.

The CDR3, as DNA: TGTGCCAGTAGTGAGGGGGGACAGAGCTCCTATGGCTACACCTTC. It codes for CASSEGGQSSYGYTF. The chain links TRBV19 to TRBJ1-2, with 7 bases lining up with TRBD1. The CDR3 totals 15 residues. J was trimmed by 4 bases and V by 5 bases; bases with no gene match: 10. Germline V lookup: CDR1 LNHDA, CDR2 SQIVND (reference sequence).

With regard to this clone: At one end, the junction sequence differs from germline, possibly due to a read error. The CDR3 nucleotides are TGTGCCGGCAGGCTACGGGCACAGGGAGGCACTGAAGCTTTCTTT. It encodes CAGRLRAQGGTEAFF. This sequence joins TRBV5-4 and TRBJ1-1; the D gene is possibly TRBD1 (6 bases). Germline V gene sequence: CDR1 SGHNT, CDR2 YYREEE (reference sequence). The CDR3 contains 15 residues.